This T cell receptor (beta chain) was profiled in a study of cytomegalovirus exposure and HLA in healthy donors. Study-level results: Altogether, around 160 TCR beta chains were recorded as cytomegalovirus-associated.

In the PCR, 60 Vbeta and 13 Jbeta primers were used. Some clones are missing from TCRdb's copy, which holds only in-frame ones; the method was immunoSEQ multiplex PCR. The repertoire holds roughly 130,000 clones, roughly 74% seen once, with less than 7% in the top ten. This clone has more than one count but fewer than ten. Antigen specificity is unknown. Germline CDR1 GTSNPN, CDR2 SVGIG (reference sequence). The CDR3 consists of 16 residues. V lost 8 bases and J lost 4, with 27 bases in between. The rearrangement links TRBV30 to TRBJ2-7, with a weak D call TRBD2 (7 bases). The sequenced material came from PBMCs. The sequence came from a woman aged 50 to 60 in good health and CMV-seropositive. CDR3 residues: CATRQVVTSLKYEQYF. In DNA, the CDR3 is TGTGCCACCCGACAGGTGGTGACTAGCTTAAAATACGAGCAGTACTTC.